Listed here is a single TCR beta chain. Clones were read by immunoSEQ multiplex PCR, and TCRdb kept only the in-frame ones, dropping some. The sample consists of about 150,000 clones, over 85% of them appearing once. This record belongs to a study of T cell responses to AZD1222 COVID-19 vaccine. The TCR comes from an adult in good health. Source: peripheral blood, taken on day 0 of AZD1222 vaccination.

CDR3 DNA sequence: TGTGCCAGCTCACCAGGGTGGGGTTTCACTGAAGCTTTCTTT. Translation: CASSPGWGFTEAFF. V is TRBV18 and J is TRBJ1-1, with D hard to call. CDR1 is KGHSH, CDR2 LQKENI, per germline. The CDR3 length is 14 residues. Trimming removed 2 bases from V and 4 bases from J, with 11 bases in between.